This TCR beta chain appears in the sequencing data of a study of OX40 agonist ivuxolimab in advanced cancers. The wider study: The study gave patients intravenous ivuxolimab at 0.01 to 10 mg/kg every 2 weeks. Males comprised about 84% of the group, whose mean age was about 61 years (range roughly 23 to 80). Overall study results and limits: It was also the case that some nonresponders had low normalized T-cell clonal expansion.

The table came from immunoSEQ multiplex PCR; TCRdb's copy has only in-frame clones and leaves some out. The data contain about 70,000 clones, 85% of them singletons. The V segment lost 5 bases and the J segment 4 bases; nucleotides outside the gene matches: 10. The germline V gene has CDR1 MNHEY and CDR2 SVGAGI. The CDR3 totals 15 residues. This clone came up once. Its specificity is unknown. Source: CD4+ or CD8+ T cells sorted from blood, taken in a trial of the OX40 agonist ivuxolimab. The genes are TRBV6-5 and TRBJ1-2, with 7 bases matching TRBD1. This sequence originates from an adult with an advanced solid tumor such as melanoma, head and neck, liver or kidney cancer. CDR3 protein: CASSLFEGASYGYTF. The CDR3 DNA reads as TGTGCCAGCAGTCTTTTCGAGGGGGCCTCCTATGGCTACACCTTC.